The T cell receptor beta chain under discussion was sequenced for a study of T cells in narcolepsy. For the study at large: Enrolled donors included narcolepsy type 1 or type 2 patients and healthy controls. Study-level results: Reportedly, autoreactive clonotypes were serially detected in patients' blood but not controls'. In some patient and control memory CD4+ samples, autoreactive clones were absent.

In its sample, this clone was seen once. Its antigen is as yet unknown. The ends were cut back, 0 bases at V and 0 bases at J, with 9 bases in the middle. Germline V gene lookup returns CDR1 SGHRS and CDR2 YFSETQ. The CDR3 has 15 residues. Assay: immunoSEQ multiplex PCR; the TCRdb copy retains only in-frame clones and omits some. Found here are 25,000 to 35,000 clones, 75% to 85% of them singletons; the top ten hold roughly 0.99%. V gene TRBV5-1 combines with J gene TRBJ1-1; the D is unclear. Source material: CD45RA- memory CD4+ T cells from PBMCs. The origin of this receptor is a human donor with narcolepsy. CDR3 residues: CASSLGGLMNTEAFF. The CDR3 DNA reads TGCGCCAGCAGCTTGGGGGGTCTCATGAACACTGAAGCTTTCTTT.